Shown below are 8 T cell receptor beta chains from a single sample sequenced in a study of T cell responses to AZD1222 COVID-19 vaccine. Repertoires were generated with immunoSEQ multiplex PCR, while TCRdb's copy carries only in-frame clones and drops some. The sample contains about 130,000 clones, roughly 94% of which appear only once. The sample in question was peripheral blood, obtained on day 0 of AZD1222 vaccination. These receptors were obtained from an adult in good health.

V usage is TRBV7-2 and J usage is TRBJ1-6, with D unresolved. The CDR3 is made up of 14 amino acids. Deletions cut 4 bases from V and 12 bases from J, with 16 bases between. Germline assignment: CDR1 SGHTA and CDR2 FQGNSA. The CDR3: CASSSSNSPQPLHF. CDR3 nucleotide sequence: TGTGCCAGCAGCTCCAGTAATTCACCCCAACCCCTCCACTTT. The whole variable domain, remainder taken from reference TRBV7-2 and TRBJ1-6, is GAGVSQSPSNKVTEKGKDVELRCDPISGHTALYWYRQSLGQGLEFLIYFQGNSAPDKSGLPSDRFSAERTGGSVSTLTIQRTQQEDSAVYLCASSSSNSPQPLHFGNGTRLTVT.

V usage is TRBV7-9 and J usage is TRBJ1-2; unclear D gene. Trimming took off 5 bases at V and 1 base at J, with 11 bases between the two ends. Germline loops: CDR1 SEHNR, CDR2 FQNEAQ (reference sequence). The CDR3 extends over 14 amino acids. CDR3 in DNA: TGTGCCAGCAGCGGCAATTGGGGTAACTATGGCTACACCTTC. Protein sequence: CASSGNWGNYGYTF. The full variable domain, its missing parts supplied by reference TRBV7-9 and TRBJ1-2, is DTGVSQNPRHKITKRGQNVTFRCDPISEHNRLYWYRQTLGQGPEFLTYFQNEAQLEKSRLLSDRFSAERPKGSFSTLEIQRTEQGDSAMYLCASSGNWGNYGYTFGSGTRLTVV.

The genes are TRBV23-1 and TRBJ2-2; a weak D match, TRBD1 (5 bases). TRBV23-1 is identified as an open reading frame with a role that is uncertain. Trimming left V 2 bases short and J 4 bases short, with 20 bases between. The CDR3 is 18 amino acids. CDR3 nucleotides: TGCGCCAGCAGTCAAACCCAACAGACAGAGGATAGCACCGGGGAGCTGTTTTTT. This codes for CASSQTQQTEDSTGELFF.

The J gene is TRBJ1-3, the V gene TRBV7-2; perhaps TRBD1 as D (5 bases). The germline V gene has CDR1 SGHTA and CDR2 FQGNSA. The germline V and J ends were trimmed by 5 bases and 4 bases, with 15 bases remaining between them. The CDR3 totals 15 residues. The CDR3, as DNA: TGTGCCAGCAGCCCCCAAGGGGCTCGCGGAAACACCATATATTTT. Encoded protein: CASSPQGARGNTIYF.

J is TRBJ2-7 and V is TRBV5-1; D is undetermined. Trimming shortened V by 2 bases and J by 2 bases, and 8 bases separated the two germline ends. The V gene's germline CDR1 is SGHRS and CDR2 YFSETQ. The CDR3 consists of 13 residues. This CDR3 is CASSFGPAYEQYF. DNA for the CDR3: TGCGCCAGCAGCTTCGGCCCGGCCTACGAGCAGTACTTC.

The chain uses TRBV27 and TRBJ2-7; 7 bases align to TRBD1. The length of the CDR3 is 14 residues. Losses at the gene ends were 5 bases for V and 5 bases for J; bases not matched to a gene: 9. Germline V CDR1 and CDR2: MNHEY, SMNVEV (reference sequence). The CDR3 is CASSPRDSNHEQYF. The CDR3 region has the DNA TGTGCCAGCAGTCCCCGGGACAGTAACCACGAGCAGTACTTC.

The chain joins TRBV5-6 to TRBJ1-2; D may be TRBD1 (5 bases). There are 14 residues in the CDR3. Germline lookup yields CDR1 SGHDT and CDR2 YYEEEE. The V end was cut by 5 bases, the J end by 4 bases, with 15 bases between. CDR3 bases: TGTGCCAGCAGGGAGCAGGGCCTTGGCTATGGCTACACCTTC. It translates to CASREQGLGYGYTF.

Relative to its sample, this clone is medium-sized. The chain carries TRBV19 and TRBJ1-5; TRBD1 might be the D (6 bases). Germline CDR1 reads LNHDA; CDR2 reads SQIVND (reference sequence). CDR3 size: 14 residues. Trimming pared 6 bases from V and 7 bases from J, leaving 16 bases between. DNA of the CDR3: TGTGCCAGTAGCCCGGGGGCGCAAGGGCAGCCCCAGCATTTT. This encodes CASSPGAQGQPQHF.